The clone carrying this T cell receptor beta chain was counted between two and nine times. Its specificity is unknown. This specimen comes from a study of T cell repertoires in cytomegalovirus infection. Background on the study: CMV epitopes, recently identified HLA-C-restricted and well-studied HLA-B-restricted, were used. Evidence of both CMV infection and a matching HLA type came from public TCR beta signatures.

General observations from the study: It was HLA-C-restricted CMV-specific TCR beta clonotypes that dominated the response ex vivo. Individuals carrying CMV plus the relevant HLA were identified by cumulative frequency of public TCR beta families.

TCRdb independently ran MiXCR on the reads; one entry per CDR3 protein. The sample holds about 830,000 distinct CDR3 sequences; roughly 33% are singletons and the top ten take approximately 13%. The V end lost 11 bases, the J end lost 3 bases, and 12 bases lay between the germline ends. The CDR3 runs 12 residues. Germline loops: CDR1 SEHNR, CDR2 FQNEAQ (reference sequence). The TCR was taken from a human donor in good health (CMV status not recorded). Some clones in this sample may be carry-over from other donors' samples. The J gene is TRBJ2-3, the V gene TRBV7-9; no definite D call. The source was cultured CD8+ T cells from PBMCs, collected from culture after CMV antigen stimulation. CDR3 region: CAASLRTDTQYF. CDR3 DNA sequence: TGTGCCGCCAGCCTCAGGACAGATACGCAGTATTTT.